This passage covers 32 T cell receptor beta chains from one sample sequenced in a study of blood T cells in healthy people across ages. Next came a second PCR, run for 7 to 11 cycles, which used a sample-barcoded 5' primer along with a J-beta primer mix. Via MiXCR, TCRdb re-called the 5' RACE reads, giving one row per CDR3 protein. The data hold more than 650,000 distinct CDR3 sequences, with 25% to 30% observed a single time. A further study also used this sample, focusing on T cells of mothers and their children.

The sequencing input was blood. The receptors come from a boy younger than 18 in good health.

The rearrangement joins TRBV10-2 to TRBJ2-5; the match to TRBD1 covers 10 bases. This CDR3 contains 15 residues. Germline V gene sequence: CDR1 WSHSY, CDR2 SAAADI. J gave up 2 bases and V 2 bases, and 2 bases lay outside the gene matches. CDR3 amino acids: CASSEADRGQETQYF. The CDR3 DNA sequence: TGCGCCAGCAGTGAGGCGGACAGGGGGCAAGAGACCCAGTACTTC.

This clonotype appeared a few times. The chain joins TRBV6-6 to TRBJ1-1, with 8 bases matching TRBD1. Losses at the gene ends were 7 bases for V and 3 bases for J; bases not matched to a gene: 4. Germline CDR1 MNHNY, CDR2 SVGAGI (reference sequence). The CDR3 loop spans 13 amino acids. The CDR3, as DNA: TGTGCCAGCACCTTGGGACAGGACACTGAAGCTTTCTTT. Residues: CASTLGQDTEAFF.

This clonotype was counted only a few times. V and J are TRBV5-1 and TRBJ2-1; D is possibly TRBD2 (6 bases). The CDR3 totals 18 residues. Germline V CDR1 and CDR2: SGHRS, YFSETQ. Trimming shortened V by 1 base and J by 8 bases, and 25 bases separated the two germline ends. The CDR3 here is CASSLSVVVGGPTYEQFF. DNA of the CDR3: TGCGCCAGCAGCTTGAGCGTCGTAGTGGGGGGACCTACATATGAGCAGTTCTTC.

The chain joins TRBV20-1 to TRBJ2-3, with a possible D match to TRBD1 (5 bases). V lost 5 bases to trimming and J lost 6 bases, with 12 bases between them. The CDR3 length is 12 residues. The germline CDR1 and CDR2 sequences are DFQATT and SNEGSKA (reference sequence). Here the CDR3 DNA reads TGCAGTGCTCTACCTCCAGGGGATACGCAGTATTTT. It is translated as CSALPPGDTQYF.

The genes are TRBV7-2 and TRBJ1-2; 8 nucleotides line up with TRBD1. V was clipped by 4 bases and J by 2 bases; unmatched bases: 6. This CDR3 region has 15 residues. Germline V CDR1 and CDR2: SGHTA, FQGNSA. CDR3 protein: CASSSWTGQNYGYTF. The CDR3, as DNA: TGTGCCAGCAGCTCCTGGACAGGGCAGAACTATGGCTACACCTTC. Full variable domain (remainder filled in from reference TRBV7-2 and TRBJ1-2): GAGVSQSPSNKVTEKGKDVELRCDPISGHTALYWYRQSLGQGLEFLIYFQGNSAPDKSGLPSDRFSAERTGGSVSTLTIQRTQQEDSAVYLCASSSWTGQNYGYTFGSGTRLTVV.

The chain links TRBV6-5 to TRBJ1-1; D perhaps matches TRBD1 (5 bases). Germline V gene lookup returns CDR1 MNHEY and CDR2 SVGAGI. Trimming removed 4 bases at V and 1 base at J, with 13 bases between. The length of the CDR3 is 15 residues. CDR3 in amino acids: CASSLQVSRNTEAFF. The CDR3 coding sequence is TGTGCCAGCAGTTTACAGGTCTCAAGGAACACTGAAGCTTTCTTT.

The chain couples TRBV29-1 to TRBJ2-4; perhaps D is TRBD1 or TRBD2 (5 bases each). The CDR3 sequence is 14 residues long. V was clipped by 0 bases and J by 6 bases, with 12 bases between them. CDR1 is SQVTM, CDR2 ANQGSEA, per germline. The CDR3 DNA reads TGCAGCGTTGAAGATAGCAGGGACGGAAACATTCAGTACTTC. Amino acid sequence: CSVEDSRDGNIQYF.

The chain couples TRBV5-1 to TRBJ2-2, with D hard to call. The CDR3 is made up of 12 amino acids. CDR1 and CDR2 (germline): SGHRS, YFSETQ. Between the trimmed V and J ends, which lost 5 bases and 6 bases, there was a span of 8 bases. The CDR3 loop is CASSSVSGELFF. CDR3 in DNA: TGCGCCAGCAGTTCGGTTTCCGGGGAGCTGTTTTTT.

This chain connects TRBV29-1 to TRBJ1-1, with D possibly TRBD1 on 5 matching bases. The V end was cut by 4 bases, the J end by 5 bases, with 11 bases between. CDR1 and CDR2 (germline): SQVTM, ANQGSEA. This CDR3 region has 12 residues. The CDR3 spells CSVAGGWTEAFF. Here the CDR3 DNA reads TGCAGCGTTGCGGGGGGATGGACTGAAGCTTTCTTT. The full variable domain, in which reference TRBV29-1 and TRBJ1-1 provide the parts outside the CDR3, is SAVISQKPSRDICQRGTSLTIQCQVDSQVTMMFWYRQQPGQSLTLIATANQGSEATYESGFVIDKFPISRPNLTFSTLTVSNMSPEDSSIYLCSVAGGWTEAFFGQGTRLTVV.

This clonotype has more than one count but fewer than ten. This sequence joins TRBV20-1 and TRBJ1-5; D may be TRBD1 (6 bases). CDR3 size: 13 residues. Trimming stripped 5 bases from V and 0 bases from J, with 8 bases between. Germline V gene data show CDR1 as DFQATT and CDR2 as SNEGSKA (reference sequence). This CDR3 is CSAHRVSNQPQHF. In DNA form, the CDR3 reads TGCAGTGCTCACAGGGTTAGCAATCAGCCCCAGCATTTT.

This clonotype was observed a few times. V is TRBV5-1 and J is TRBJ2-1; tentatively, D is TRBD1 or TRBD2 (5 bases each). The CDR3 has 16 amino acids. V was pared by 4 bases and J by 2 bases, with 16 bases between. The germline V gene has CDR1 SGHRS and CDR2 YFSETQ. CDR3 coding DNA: TGCGCCAGCAGCGTACGGACGGGACCTACCTACAATGAGCAGTTCTTC. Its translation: CASSVRTGPTYNEQFF.

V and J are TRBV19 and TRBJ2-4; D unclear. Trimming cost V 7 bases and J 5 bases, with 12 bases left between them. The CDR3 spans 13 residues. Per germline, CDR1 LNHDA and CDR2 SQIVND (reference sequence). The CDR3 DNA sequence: TGTGCCAGTAACGGGTATAGGGAAAACATTCAGTACTTC. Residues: CASNGYRENIQYF.

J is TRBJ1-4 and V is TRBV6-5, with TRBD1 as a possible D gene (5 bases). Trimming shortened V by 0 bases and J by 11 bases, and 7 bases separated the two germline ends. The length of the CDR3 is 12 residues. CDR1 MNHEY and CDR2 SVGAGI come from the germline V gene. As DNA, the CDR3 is TGTGCCAGCAGTTACTCACAGGTTAAACTGTTTTTT. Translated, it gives CASSYSQVKLFF.

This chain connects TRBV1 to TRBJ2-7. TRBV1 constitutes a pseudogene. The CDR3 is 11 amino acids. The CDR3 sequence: CTPRGSYEQYF. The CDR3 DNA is TGCACACCGAGGGGTTCCTACGAGCAGTACTTC.

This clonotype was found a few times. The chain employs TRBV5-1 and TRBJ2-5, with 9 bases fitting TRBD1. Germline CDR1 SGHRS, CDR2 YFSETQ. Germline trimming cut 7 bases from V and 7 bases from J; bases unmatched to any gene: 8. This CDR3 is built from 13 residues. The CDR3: CASFLDRGRTQYF. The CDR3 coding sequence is TGCGCCAGCTTTTTGGACAGGGGAAGGACCCAGTACTTC.

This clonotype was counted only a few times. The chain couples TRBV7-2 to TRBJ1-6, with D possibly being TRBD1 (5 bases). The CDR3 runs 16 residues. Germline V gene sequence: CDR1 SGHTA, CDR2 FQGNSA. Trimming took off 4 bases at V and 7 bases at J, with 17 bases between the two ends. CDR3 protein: CASSSRVFAGNSPLHF. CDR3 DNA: TGTGCCAGCAGCTCCCGGGTGTTCGCAGGGAATTCACCCCTCCACTTT.

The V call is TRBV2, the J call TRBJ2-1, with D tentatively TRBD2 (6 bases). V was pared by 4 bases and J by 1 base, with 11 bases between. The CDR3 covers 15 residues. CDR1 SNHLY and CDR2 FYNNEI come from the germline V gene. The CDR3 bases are TGTGCCAGCAGTGTGGAGGGGTGGTCCTACAATGAGCAGTTCTTC. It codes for CASSVEGWSYNEQFF. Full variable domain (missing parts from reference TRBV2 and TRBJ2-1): EPEVTQTPSHQVTQMGQEVILRCVPISNHLYFYWYRQILGQKVEFLVSFYNNEISEKSEIFDDQFSVERPDGSNFTLKIRSTKLEDSAMYFCASSVEGWSYNEQFFGPGTRLTVL.

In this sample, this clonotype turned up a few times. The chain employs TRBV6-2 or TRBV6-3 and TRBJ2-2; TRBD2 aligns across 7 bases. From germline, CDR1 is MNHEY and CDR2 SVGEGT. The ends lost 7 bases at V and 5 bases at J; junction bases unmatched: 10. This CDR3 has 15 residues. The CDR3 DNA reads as TGTGCCAGCAAAGGAGCGGGGAGGTTTACCGGGGAGCTGTTTTTT. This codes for CASKGAGRFTGELFF.

The CDR3 DNA is TGTGCCAGCAGCCCCCCCGGGATCGTGGGAGAGACCCAGTACTTC. This gives the protein CASSPPGIVGETQYF. The chain has TRBV25-1 and TRBJ2-5; D perhaps matches TRBD2 (5 bases). V was pared by 6 bases and J by 4 bases, with 18 bases between. Germline-derived CDR1 and CDR2 are MGHDK and SYGVNS. CDR3 size: 15 residues.

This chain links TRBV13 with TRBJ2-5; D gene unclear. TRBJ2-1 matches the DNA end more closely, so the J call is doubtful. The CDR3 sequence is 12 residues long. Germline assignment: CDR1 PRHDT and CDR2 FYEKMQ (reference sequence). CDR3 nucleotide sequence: TGTGCCAGCAGCCCTTCACCCAATGAGCAGTTCTTC. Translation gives CASSPSPNEQFF.

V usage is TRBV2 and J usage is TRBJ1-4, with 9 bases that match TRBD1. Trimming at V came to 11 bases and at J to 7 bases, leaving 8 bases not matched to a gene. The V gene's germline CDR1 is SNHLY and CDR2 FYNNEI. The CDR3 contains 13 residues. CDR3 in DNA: TGTGCCGGAACAGGGGGCGAGGGTGAAAAACTGTTTTTT. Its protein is CAGTGGEGEKLFF.

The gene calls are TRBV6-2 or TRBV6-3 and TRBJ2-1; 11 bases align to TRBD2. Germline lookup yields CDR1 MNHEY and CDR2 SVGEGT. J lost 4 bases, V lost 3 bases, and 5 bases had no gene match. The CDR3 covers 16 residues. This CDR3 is CASSYPGTSGYNEQFF. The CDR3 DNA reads TGTGCCAGCAGTTATCCGGGGACTAGCGGTTACAATGAGCAGTTCTTC.

As DNA, the CDR3 is TGTGCCAGCAGCCCCAAGGACGGCCACACAGATACGCAGTATTTT. Amino acids: CASSPKDGHTDTQYF. This chain links TRBV7-6 with TRBJ2-3; no clear D gene. Germline V gives CDR1 SGHVS, CDR2 FNYEAQ. Trimming pared 5 bases from V and 2 bases from J, leaving 14 bases between. The CDR3 has 15 residues. The variable domain in full, with the rest retrieved from reference TRBV7-6 and TRBJ2-3, is GAGVSQSPRYKVTKRGQDVALRCDPISGHVSLYWYRQALGQGPEFLTYFNYEAQQDKSGLPNDRFSAERPEGSISTLTIQRTEQRDSAMYRCASSPKDGHTDTQYFGPGTRLTVL.

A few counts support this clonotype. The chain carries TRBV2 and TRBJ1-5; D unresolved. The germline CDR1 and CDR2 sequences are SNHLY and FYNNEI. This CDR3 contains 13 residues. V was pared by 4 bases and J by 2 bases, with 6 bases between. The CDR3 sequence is CASSAVGNQPQHF. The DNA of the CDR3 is TGTGCCAGCAGTGCGGTGGGCAATCAGCCCCAGCATTTT.

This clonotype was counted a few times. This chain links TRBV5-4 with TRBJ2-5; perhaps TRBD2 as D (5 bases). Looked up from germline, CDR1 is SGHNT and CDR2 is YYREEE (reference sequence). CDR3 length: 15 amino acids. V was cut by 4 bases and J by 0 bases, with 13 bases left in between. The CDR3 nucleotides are TGTGCCAGCAGCCCGGGGAACAAGTACCAAGAGACCCAGTACTTC. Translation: CASSPGNKYQETQYF.

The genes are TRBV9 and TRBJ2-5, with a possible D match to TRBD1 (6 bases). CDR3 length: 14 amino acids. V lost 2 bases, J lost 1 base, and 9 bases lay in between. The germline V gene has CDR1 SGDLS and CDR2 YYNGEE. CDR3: CASSVQDSQETQYF. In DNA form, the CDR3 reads TGTGCCAGCAGCGTCCAGGACAGCCAAGAGACCCAGTACTTC.

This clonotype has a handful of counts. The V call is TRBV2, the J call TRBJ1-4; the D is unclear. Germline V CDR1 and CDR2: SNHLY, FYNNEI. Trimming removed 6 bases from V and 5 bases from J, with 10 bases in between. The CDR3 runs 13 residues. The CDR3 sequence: CASSGDWNEKLFF. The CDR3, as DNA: TGTGCCAGCAGCGGCGACTGGAATGAAAAACTGTTTTTT.

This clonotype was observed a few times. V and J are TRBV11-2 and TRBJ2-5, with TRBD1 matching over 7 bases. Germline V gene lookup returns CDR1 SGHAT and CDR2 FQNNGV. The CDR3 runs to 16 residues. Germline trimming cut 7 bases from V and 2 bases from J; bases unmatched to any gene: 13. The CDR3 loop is CASTRWTGRGQETQYF. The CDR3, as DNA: TGTGCCAGCACCCGTTGGACAGGCCGAGGTCAAGAGACCCAGTACTTC.

CDR3 sequence: CASRRAAWTSGGYEQYF. CDR3 coding DNA: TGTGCCAGCAGAAGAGCCGCCTGGACTAGCGGGGGCTACGAGCAGTACTTC. The rearrangement joins TRBV27 to TRBJ2-5; 13 nucleotides align to TRBD2. The assigned J gene may be wrong: the sequence end matches TRBJ2-7 better. CDR3 size: 17 residues. Per the germline V gene, CDR1 is MNHEY and CDR2 is SMNVEV (reference sequence).

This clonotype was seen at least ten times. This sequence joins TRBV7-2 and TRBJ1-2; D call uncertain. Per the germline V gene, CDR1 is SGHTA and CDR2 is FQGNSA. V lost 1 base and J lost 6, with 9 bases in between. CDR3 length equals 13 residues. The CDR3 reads CASSLGRTHGYTF. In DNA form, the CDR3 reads TGTGCCAGCAGCTTAGGGAGGACCCATGGCTACACCTTC.

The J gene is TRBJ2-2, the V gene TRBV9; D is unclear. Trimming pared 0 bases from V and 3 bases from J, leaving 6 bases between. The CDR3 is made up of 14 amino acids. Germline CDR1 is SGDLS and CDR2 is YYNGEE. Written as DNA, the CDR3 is TGTGCCAGCAGCGTAGTACAGCACACCGGGGAGCTGTTTTTT. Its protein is CASSVVQHTGELFF.

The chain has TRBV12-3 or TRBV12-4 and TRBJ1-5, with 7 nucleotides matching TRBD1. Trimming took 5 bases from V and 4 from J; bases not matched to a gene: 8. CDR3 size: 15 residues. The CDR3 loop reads CASSPRAGGNQPQHF. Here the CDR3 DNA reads TGTGCCAGCAGTCCCAGGGCAGGGGGGAATCAGCCCCAGCATTTT.